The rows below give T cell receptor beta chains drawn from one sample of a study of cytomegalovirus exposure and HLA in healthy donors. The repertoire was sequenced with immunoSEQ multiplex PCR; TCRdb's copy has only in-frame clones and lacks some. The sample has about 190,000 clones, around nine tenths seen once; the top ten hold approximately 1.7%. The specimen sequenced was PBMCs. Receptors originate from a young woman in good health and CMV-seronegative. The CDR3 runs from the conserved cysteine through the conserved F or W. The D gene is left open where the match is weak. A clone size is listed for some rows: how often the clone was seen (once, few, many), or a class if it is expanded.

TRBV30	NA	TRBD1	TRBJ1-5	TGTGCCTGGAGTATCAGACTCCGACAGGGCCGGCAGCCCCAGCATTTT	CAWSIRLRQGRQPQHF
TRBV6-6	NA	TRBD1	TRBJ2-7	TGTGCCAGCAGTTTTCCTGGGACAGGGCAAGGCGAGCAGTACTTC	CASSFPGTGQGEQYF
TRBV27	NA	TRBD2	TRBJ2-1	TGTGCCAGCAGTTTAGCGGGGGGCTTCTACAATGAGCAGTTCTTC	CASSLAGGFYNEQFF
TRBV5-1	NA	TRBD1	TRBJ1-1	TGCGCCAGCAGACTACAGGGGGCGCAGACTGAAGCTTTCTTT	CASRLQGAQTEAFF
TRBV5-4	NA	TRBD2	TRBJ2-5	TGTGCCAGCAGCTTGGGCGGGGGAACGGAGACCCAGTACTTC	CASSLGGGTETQYF
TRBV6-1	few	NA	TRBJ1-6	TGTGCCAGCAGTTCAGGCCCTTATAATTCACCCCTCCACTTT	CASSSGPYNSPLHF
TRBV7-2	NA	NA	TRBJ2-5	TGTGCCAGCAGCCCCTCGGCGAGGTCCCAAGAGACCCAGTACTTC	CASSPSARSQETQYF
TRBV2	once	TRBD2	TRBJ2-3	TGTGCCAGCAGTGTTAGCGGGACGGGGACAGATACGCAGTATTTT	CASSVSGTGTDTQYF
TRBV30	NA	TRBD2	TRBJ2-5	TGTGCCTGGAGTGTGAGACTAGCGGGGGTCTTGGGGACCCAGTACTTC	CAWSVRLAGVLGTQYF
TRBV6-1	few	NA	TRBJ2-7	TGTGCCAGCAGTGCCTATGAGAATTACGAGCAGTACTTC	CASSAYENYEQYF